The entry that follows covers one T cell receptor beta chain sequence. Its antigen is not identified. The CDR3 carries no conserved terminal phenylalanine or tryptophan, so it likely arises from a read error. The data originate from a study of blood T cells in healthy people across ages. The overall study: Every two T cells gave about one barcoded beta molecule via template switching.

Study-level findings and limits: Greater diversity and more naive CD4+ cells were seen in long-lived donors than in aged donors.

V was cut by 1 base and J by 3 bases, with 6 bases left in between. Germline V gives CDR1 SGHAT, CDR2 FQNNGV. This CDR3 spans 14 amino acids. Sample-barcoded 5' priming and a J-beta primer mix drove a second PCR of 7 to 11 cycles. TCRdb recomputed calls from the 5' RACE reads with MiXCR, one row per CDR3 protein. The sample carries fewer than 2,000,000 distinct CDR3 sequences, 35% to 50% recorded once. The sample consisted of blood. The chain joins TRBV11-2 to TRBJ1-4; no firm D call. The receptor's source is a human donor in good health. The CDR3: CASSLAPSNEKLFL. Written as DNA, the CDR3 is TGTGCCAGCAGCTTAGCCCCCTCTAATGAAAAACTGTTTTTG.